This T cell receptor beta chain appears in the sequencing data of a study of blood T cells in healthy people across ages. Study-wide findings and caveats: Because sorting was not performed, PBMCs prevented conclusive naive versus antigen-experienced comparison. Possibly confounding the expanded clonotype changes was the fact that donor CMV status was unknown.

There are 14 residues in the CDR3. The germline CDR1 and CDR2 sequences are MNHEY and SVGAGI. The ends were cut back, 3 bases at V and 0 bases at J, with 9 bases in the middle. A second PCR of roughly 7 to 11 cycles used a sample-barcoded 5' primer and a J-beta primer mix. Every cDNA molecule carried a tag from a template-switch adaptor bearing 12 random nucleotides. One entry per CDR3 protein, called by TCRdb with MiXCR from the 5' RACE reads. The sample has 700,000 to 800,000 distinct CDR3 sequences, around 46% seen once. With each sample, at least 5 micrograms of total RNA were extracted. This clonotype is a singleton in its sample. Its antigen is unidentified.

The receptor comes from a woman aged 55-70 years in good health. Material: blood. This rearrangement joins TRBV6-5 to TRBJ2-7, with D hard to call. DNA for the CDR3: TGTGCCAGCAGTTATGGGTGGGGCTCCTACGAGCAGTACTTC. Translated: CASSYGWGSYEQYF.